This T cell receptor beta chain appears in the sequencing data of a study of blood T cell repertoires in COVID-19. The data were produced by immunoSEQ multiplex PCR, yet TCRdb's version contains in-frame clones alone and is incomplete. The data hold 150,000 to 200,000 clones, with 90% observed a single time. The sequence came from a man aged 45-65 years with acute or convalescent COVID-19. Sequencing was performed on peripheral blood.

This CDR3 reads CASSRRQGVSEAFF. CDR3 coding DNA: TGTGCCAGCAGCCGCAGACAGGGGGTATCTGAAGCTTTCTTT. This chain links TRBV3-1 (or the pseudogene TRBV3-2) with TRBJ1-1; TRBD1 matches 9 bases. Germline V gene data show CDR1 as LGHDT and CDR2 as YNNKEL (reference sequence). The CDR3 extends over 14 amino acids. V trimming: 4 bases; J trimming: 6 bases; junction bases outside the gene matches: 6.